The next 3 T cell receptor beta chains were all read from a single sample in a study of T-cell reconstitution after alpha-beta-depleted transplantation in children. General observations from the study: Alpha-beta T cells about two months after transplant reportedly derived from several hundred expanded graft clones.

These receptors lack a known antigen. This sample's TCRbeta library carried unique molecular identifier barcodes. MiXCR, run by TCRdb on the PCR reads, gives a single entry per CDR3 protein. The sample contains roughly 30,000 distinct CDR3 sequences, roughly 6.5% of which appear only once. The starting material was peripheral blood, obtained 60 days after TCRalphabeta/CD19-depleted stem cell transplant. The receptor set was obtained from a child under two years old who had a stem cell transplant for acute myeloid leukemia, so the T cells may come from the graft donor.

There are many counts of this clonotype. Here the CDR3 DNA reads TGTGCCAGCAGCGACCCCCTTTCAGAGGGAACCGGGGAGCTGTTTTTT. Its translation is CASSDPLSEGTGELFF. This rearrangement joins TRBV9 to TRBJ2-2, with D tentatively TRBD2 (5 bases). Germline V gene data show CDR1 as SGDLS and CDR2 as YYNGEE. This CDR3 is built from 16 residues. Trimming took off 3 bases at V and 5 bases at J, with 17 bases between the two ends.

J is TRBJ1-5 and V is TRBV24-1, with D possibly TRBD1 on 5 matching bases. This CDR3 contains 15 residues. The germline V and J ends were trimmed by 0 bases and 4 bases, with 9 bases remaining between them. Germline assignment: CDR1 KGHDR and CDR2 SFDVKD. The CDR3 is CATSDLGGPNQPQHF. As DNA, the CDR3 is TGTGCCACCAGTGATTTGGGGGGACCGAATCAGCCCCAGCATTTT.

This clonotype turned up a few times. This sequence joins TRBV28 and TRBJ1-2; D perhaps matches TRBD1 (6 bases). V lost 8 bases, J lost 4 bases, and 20 bases lay in between. This CDR3 comprises 15 residues. Germline V CDR1 and CDR2: MDHEN, SYDVKM. The CDR3 region has the DNA TGTGCCAGCCAAGTCGGACAGTTAGAGGTCTATGGCTACACCTTC. It translates to CASQVGQLEVYGYTF.